Listed below are T cell receptor beta chains from one sample, sequenced in a study of response to subunit inactivated influenza vaccine. TCRdb analysed the RT-PCR reads with MiXCR anew, one entry per CDR3 protein. This table holds over 800,000 distinct CDR3 sequences, 21% found once. Material: PBMCs from blood, obtained about 5 days after vaccination. The receptors shown here come from a man aged 45-60 years who received an inactivated influenza vaccine. CDR3s include the opening cysteine and the closing phenylalanine or tryptophan. The D gene is left open where the match is weak. Size tells how often a clone was seen (once, few, many) or the class of an expanded clone, and some rows leave it out.

clone size,J gene,D gene,V gene,CDR3 DNA,CDR3 protein
few,TRBJ2-7,NA,TRBV7-3,TGTGCCAGCAGCACCCAACGAAGGGGCGAGCAGTACTTC,CASSTQRRGEQYF
few,TRBJ2-7,TRBD2,TRBV5-1,TGCGCCAGCAGCTTGGTTAGCGGGGGGGACTACGAGCAGTACTTC,CASSLVSGGDYEQYF
few,TRBJ1-6,NA,TRBV6-1,TGTGCCAGCAGTGAAAAGACACCCCTCCACTTT,CASSEKTPLHF
NA,TRBJ2-7,NA,TRBV29-1,TGCAGCGTTGAAACGGACAGTGGCTCCTACGAGCAGTACTTC,CSVETDSGSYEQYF
NA,TRBJ2-2,NA,TRBV12-3/TRBV12-4,TGTGCCAGCAGTTTATATGCAGGGACCAACACCGGGGAGCTGTTTTTT,CASSLYAGTNTGELFF
few,TRBJ1-2,TRBD1,TRBV12-3/TRBV12-4,TGTGCCAGCAGCAGGGACAGGGGTTTTGGCTACACCTTC,CASSRDRGFGYTF
NA,TRBJ2-1,NA,TRBV4-3,TGCGCCAGCAGCCAAGATTCTTTCAATGAGCAGTTCTTC,CASSQDSFNEQFF
many,TRBJ1-5,TRBD1,TRBV7-9,TGTGCCAGTCGGGACAGGGATAGCAATCAGCCCCAGCATTTT,CASRDRDSNQPQHF
many,TRBJ1-1,NA,TRBV12-3/TRBV12-4,TGCGCCAGCAGCTTGGTAGCCGGGAACACTGAAGCTTTCTTT,CASSLVAGNTEAFF
few,TRBJ2-3,TRBD1,TRBV20-1,TGCAGTGCTGGAAGACCGGGACAGAACACAGATACGCAGTATTTT,CSAGRPGQNTDTQYF
NA,TRBJ2-3,NA,TRBV6-5,TGTGCCAGCAGTTACTCGCGCGGCGGTGGCCCAGATACGCAGTATTTT,CASSYSRGGGPDTQYF
many,TRBJ2-2,NA,TRBV25-1,TGTGCCAGCAGGACAGCCAACACCGGGGAGCTGTTTTTT,CASRTANTGELFF
few,TRBJ2-2,NA,TRBV28,TGTGCCAGCAGACGAGTGAGAACTGCGAACACCGGGGAGCTGTTTTTT,CASRRVRTANTGELFF
NA,TRBJ2-7,TRBD1,TRBV20-1,TGCAGTGGCAACAGGGGGCGCGGCGAGCAGTACTTC,CSGNRGRGEQYF
NA,TRBJ1-3,NA,TRBV5-4,TGTGCCAGCAGCTTGTGGGACGGTGGAAACACCATATATTTT,CASSLWDGGNTIYF
few,TRBJ1-1,NA,TRBV4-3,TGCGCCAGCAGCCAAGAGGGAGGATCGGCAGCTTTCTTT,CASSQEGGSAAFF
NA,TRBJ2-2,NA,TRBV20-1,TGCAGTGCTCAGGGAGGGGACAGCCCGAACACCGGGGAGCTGTTTTTT,CSAQGGDSPNTGELFF
NA,TRBJ2-1,NA,TRBV20-1,TGCAGTGCTAGAGGAGGACCGGCCTACAATGAGCAGTTCTTC,CSARGGPAYNEQFF
few,TRBJ2-2,TRBD1,TRBV12-3/TRBV12-4,TGTGCCAGCAGCCCCGGGACAGGGTTCGGGGAGCTGTTTTTT,CASSPGTGFGELFF
NA,TRBJ1-3,NA,TRBV7-2,TGTGCCAGCAGCTTAAATACAATCTCTGGAAACACCATATATTTT,CASSLNTISGNTIYF
NA,TRBJ2-2,NA,TRBV2,TGTGCCAGCAGTGCCGGACGGACCGGGGAGCTGTTTTTT,CASSAGRTGELFF
NA,TRBJ2-3,TRBD2,TRBV3-1,TGTGCCAGCAGCCAAGAAGTAGCGGGCAATACGCAGTATTTT,CASSQEVAGNTQYF
NA,TRBJ2-6,NA,TRBV3-1,TGTGCCAGCAGCCAAGATACCTTGGGAAATCCCTCTCACTCTGGGGCCAACGTCCTGACTTTC,CASSQDTLGNPSHSGANVLTF
NA,TRBJ2-5,NA,TRBV12-3/TRBV12-4,TGTGCCAGCAGTATCTCCGGGACGCTACAAGAGACCCAGTACTTC,CASSISGTLQETQYF
few,TRBJ2-1,NA,TRBV7-9,TGTGCCAGCAGCTTAGAGTGGCCGGGGCAGTTCTTC,CASSLEWPGQFF
NA,TRBJ2-7,NA,TRBV29-1,TGCAGCGTTGGGGAGGTCCGGGGAACCTACGAGCAGTACTTC,CSVGEVRGTYEQYF
NA,TRBJ2-3,NA,TRBV18,TGTGCCAGCACGACAGGCTATGAAGATACGCAGTATTTT,CASTTGYEDTQYF
few,TRBJ2-7,NA,TRBV7-9,TGTGCCAGCAGCCGGGAGGGACAGGGATACGAGCAGTACTTC,CASSREGQGYEQYF
few,TRBJ2-3,NA,TRBV20-1,TGCAGTGCTAGATCTGGTCCAGATACGCAGTATTTT,CSARSGPDTQYF
NA,TRBJ2-6,NA,TRBV7-8,TGTGCCAGCAGCCACCCAGGGGCCAACGTCCTGACTTTC,CASSHPGANVLTF
few,TRBJ2-7,TRBD2,TRBV3-1,TGTGCCAGCAGCCAAGACGGACTAGCGGCCTACGAGCAGTACTTC,CASSQDGLAAYEQYF
few,TRBJ2-5,TRBD1,TRBV7-9,TGTGCCAGCAGCTGGACAGGGACTCAAGAGACCCAGTACTTC,CASSWTGTQETQYF
NA,TRBJ1-1,NA,TRBV5-1,TGCGCCAGCAGCTTACGGGCAGGGAGGTTGGCTTTCTTT,CASSLRAGRLAFF
NA,TRBJ1-1,NA,TRBV9,TGTGCCAGCAGCGTAGTTTACAGCGACCCCACGAACACTGAAGCTTTCTTT,CASSVVYSDPTNTEAFF
once,TRBJ2-1,NA,TRBV6-5,TGTGCCAGCAGTTTAGTAGGGGCAGGGGTAGGACGCGAGCAGTTCTTC,CASSLVGAGVGREQFF
NA,TRBJ1-4,TRBD1,TRBV6-1,TGTGCCAGCAGCAGACAGGGGAGAGAAAAACTGTTTTTT,CASSRQGREKLFF
NA,TRBJ1-6,NA,TRBV20-1,TGCAGTGCCCACCCCGGACAGTATAATTCACCCCTCCACTTT,CSAHPGQYNSPLHF